These T cell receptor beta chains were read from a single sample in a study of CD4+ T cells in melanoma. Assay: immunoSEQ multiplex PCR; the TCRdb copy retains only in-frame clones and omits some. Of some 15,000 clones in the sample, about 63% were seen once. Sequenced sample: cells from a culture (not recorded whether cultured in vitro). These receptors came from a human donor with melanoma. The CDR3 runs from the conserved cysteine through the conserved F or W. Fields, in order: J gene, D gene, V gene, clone size, CDR3 DNA, CDR3 protein. The D gene is left open where the match is weak. A clone size is listed for some rows: how often the clone was seen (once, few, many), or a class if it is expanded.

TRBJ2-1	NA	TRBV7-6	NA	TGTGCCAGCAGCACCGCGGCAGGCTACAATGAGCAGTTCTTC	CASSTAAGYNEQFF
TRBJ1-2	NA	TRBV5-1	NA	TGCGCCAGCAGCTTGGCCAGCACCGGGCCCTATGGCTACACCTTC	CASSLASTGPYGYTF
TRBJ2-5	TRBD2	TRBV5-1	NA	TGCGCCAGCAGCCTGGGGGGGACCTCTGACGAGACCCAGTACTTC	CASSLGGTSDETQYF
TRBJ2-3	TRBD2	TRBV5-4	few	TGTGCCAGCAGCGGGCGACTAGCTAGCACAGATACGCAGTATTTT	CASSGRLASTDTQYF
TRBJ2-3	TRBD1	TRBV5-6	NA	TGTGCCAGCAGCACGGGCTGGACAGGGAACGCAGATACGCAGTATTTT	CASSTGWTGNADTQYF
TRBJ1-3	NA	TRBV6-1	NA	TGTGCCACCAAGGTGGTTTGGGGAGATGGAAACACCATATATTTT	CATKVVWGDGNTIYF
TRBJ1-1	TRBD1	TRBV10-1	once	TGCGCCAGCAGTAGACAGGGGAGTGGCACTGAAGCTTTCTTT	CASSRQGSGTEAFF
TRBJ1-2	NA	TRBV4-1	NA	TGCGCCAGCAGCCAAGATTTAGGACCCGAGCTTAATGGCTACACCTTC	CASSQDLGPELNGYTF
TRBJ2-1	NA	TRBV7-9	NA	TGTGCCAGCAGCCCCTACAGTCTTCGACTCTTCGACAATGAGCAGTTCTTC	CASSPYSLRLFDNEQFF
TRBJ1-1	NA	TRBV11-2	NA	TGTGCCAGCAGCTGGCTTCGGGGCAGGACTGAAGCTTTCTTT	CASSWLRGRTEAFF
TRBJ1-2	NA	TRBV10-3	NA	TGTGCCATCACCGACGGGGAACGTGGCTATGGCTACACCTTC	CAITDGERGYGYTF
TRBJ1-2	TRBD1	TRBV19	NA	TGTGCCAGTCAATTCCGACAGGGGGCTGGGGGTGGCTACACCTTC	CASQFRQGAGGGYTF
TRBJ1-2	NA	TRBV6-5	NA	TGTGCCAGCAGCCCAGGTATCCCTTATGGCTACACCTTC	CASSPGIPYGYTF
TRBJ2-3	NA	TRBV5-5	NA	TGTGCCAGCAGCCGCGACGAAGGGGTGTCCCCGGCCACAGATACGCAGTATTTT	CASSRDEGVSPATDTQYF
TRBJ2-1	NA	TRBV2	NA	TGTGCCAGCAGAGGACAGTACAATGAGCAGTTCTTC	CASRGQYNEQFF
TRBJ1-1	NA	TRBV6-1	once	TGTGCCAGCAGTGTCAGGGGTAGCACTGAAGCTTTCTTT	CASSVRGSTEAFF
TRBJ2-3	TRBD2	TRBV7-6	NA	TGTGCCAGCAGCCTTACCGGGACTAGCGCAGATACGCAGTATTTT	CASSLTGTSADTQYF
TRBJ2-7	NA	TRBV5-5	NA	TGTGCCAGCAGCTTGTTGGATAGCTCCTACGAGCAGTACTTC	CASSLLDSSYEQYF
TRBJ1-1	TRBD1	TRBV7-9	medium-sized	TGTGCCAGCAGCCCCTCGGACAGGGGGGCTTTCTTT	CASSPSDRGAFF
TRBJ2-3	TRBD2	TRBV5-1	NA	TGCGCCAGCAGCGTCCAGCGGGGGGGCACAGATACGCAGTATTTT	CASSVQRGGTDTQYF
TRBJ1-3	NA	TRBV7-9	NA	TGTGCCGGCTCCTCCCGTAACTCTGGAAACACCATATATTTT	CAGSSRNSGNTIYF
TRBJ1-6	NA	TRBV18	NA	TGTGCCAGCTCCACGGGCCCCTCAAGCTCCTATAATTCACCCCTCCACTTT	CASSTGPSSSYNSPLHF
TRBJ1-2	NA	TRBV9	NA	TGTGCCAGCAGCGTACTCGGGGGTGGCTACACCTTC	CASSVLGGGYTF
TRBJ2-3	TRBD2	TRBV29-1	NA	TGCAGCGTATTGGTAGCGGGGGTAGATACGCAGTATTTT	CSVLVAGVDTQYF
TRBJ2-5	TRBD2	TRBV4-1	once	TGCGCCAGCAGCCAAGTTGGGGGGGGGATGGAGACCCAGTACTTC	CASSQVGGGMETQYF
TRBJ1-1	NA	TRBV5-8	NA	TGTGCCAGCAGCTTGGGTCGTGGGTCCACTGAAGCTTTCTTT	CASSLGRGSTEAFF
TRBJ2-5	NA	TRBV7-9	few	TGTGCCAGCAGCTACATGGGGGAGACCCAGTACTTC	CASSYMGETQYF
TRBJ2-5	TRBD1	TRBV27	few	TGTGCCAGCAGTTCCGGTGACAGGGAACAAGAGACCCAGTACTTC	CASSSGDREQETQYF
TRBJ2-4	TRBD2	TRBV19	NA	TGTGCCAGTAGTTTGAGAGGTAGCGGGGGGGCCCTGACCAAAAACATTCAGTACTTC	CASSLRGSGGALTKNIQYF
TRBJ2-4	NA	TRBV12-5	NA	TGTGCTAGTGGTTTGGAGCTCGGAGGGTTGGCCAAAAACATTCAGTACTTC	CASGLELGGLAKNIQYF
TRBJ2-1	NA	TRBV9	NA	TGTGCCAGCAGCAGGACCCTCCTGGGGTGGCAGTTCTTC	CASSRTLLGWQFF
TRBJ2-6	NA	TRBV5-5	NA	TGTGCCAGCAGCTCTGGGGGGGGCACAGGAGGGGCCAACGTCCTGACTTTC	CASSSGGGTGGANVLTF
TRBJ2-7	NA	TRBV7-2	NA	TGTGCCAGCAGCGCGCGCTGGGGCAGGGGCAAGTACGAGCAGTACTTC	CASSARWGRGKYEQYF
TRBJ1-1	TRBD1	TRBV5-4	NA	TGTGCCAGCAGCCCCACATTTGGGACAGTGAACACTGAAGCTTTCTTT	CASSPTFGTVNTEAFF
TRBJ1-1	NA	TRBV6-5	once	TGTGCCAGCAGTTCCCCGGGACGGATGAACACTGAAGCTTTCTTT	CASSSPGRMNTEAFF
TRBJ1-6	NA	TRBV7-9	NA	TGTGCCAGCAGCTTCAGTGCCTATAATTCACCCCTCCACTTT	CASSFSAYNSPLHF
TRBJ2-3	NA	TRBV5-1	NA	TGCGCCAGCAGCTTGGCCATAAGGGGGGATACGCAGTATTTT	CASSLAIRGDTQYF